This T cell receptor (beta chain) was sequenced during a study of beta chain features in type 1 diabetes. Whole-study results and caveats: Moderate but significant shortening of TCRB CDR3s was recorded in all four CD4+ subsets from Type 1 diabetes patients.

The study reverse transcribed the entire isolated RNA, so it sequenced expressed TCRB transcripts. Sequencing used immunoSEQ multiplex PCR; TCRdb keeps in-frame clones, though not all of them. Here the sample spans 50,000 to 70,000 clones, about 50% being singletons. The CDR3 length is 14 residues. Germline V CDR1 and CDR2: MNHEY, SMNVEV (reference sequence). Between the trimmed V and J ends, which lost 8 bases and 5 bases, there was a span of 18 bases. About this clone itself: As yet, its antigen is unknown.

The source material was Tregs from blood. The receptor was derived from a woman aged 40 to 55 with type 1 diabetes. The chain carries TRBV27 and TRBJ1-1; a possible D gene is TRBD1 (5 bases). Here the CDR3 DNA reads TGTGCCAGCGCGGGGGAAGCGGGGGGAACTGAAGCTTTCTTT. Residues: CASAGEAGGTEAFF.